This T cell receptor beta chain is drawn from a study of tumor and adjacent non-tumor tissue in lung cancer (dated by TCRdb to 2016 to 2019). Regarding the research as a whole: Of the cohort, some 12 patients had adenocarcinoma, 2 had squamous cell carcinoma and 1 had small cell lung cancer. Ages among the roughly 15 patients ranged from about 30 to 80 years, there were around ten men and 5 women, and disease was at TNM stage I to III. A total of some 130,000,000 productive TCRbeta reads were generated by sequencing, corresponding to an average of about 4.17 million reads per sample. The study compared bulk TCRbeta repertoires from lung tumor tissue and matched distant non-tumor lung tissue of about 14 lung cancer patients. For each patient, one tumor sample and one normal lung sample were taken, giving thirty paired specimens that underwent TCRbeta CDR3 sequencing. Overall study outcomes, separate from this receptor: The sequencing platform is not named in the methods, and unique molecular identifiers are not mentioned. Peripheral blood was not sequenced, so blood TCRbeta repertoires were not examined in the lung cancer patients of the study. Significantly higher TCR diversity was found in younger patients, and higher tumor TCR diversity was associated with shorter overall and disease-free survival. The cohort had only about 15 patients, and the authors noted that larger samples and more detailed clinical data are needed. TCR diversity (inverse Simpson) was significantly higher in tumor than in normal lung tissue (roughly 430 vs 170, P = 0.0075, Mann-Whitney U test). A significantly larger cumulative share of the repertoire was made up by the top 100 clones in normal lung than in tumor tissue.

Spanning cysteine to phenylalanine, the CDR3 consists of 12 amino acids. CDR3 DNA is the only sequence kept; it has 36 bases, read in frame from the first base. The CDR1 and CDR2 encoded by the germline V gene (reference sequence) are DFQATT and SNEGSKA. Library preparation employed multiplex PCR. Sequencing was carried out with an Illumina HiSeq 2500. TCRbeta libraries were built by three rounds of nested PCR using primers (Table S4), following protocols modified from ARM-PCR. Before sequencing, PCR products of 200-500 bp were excised from the gel and purified with the QIAquick gel extraction kit. As for the original processing: Reads were cleaned using Trimmomatic, were merged into complete CDR3 sequences using FLASH, and were assigned to V(D)J germline segments using MiTCR. Clonal diversity was computed as the inverse Simpson's index with VDJtools. Productive reads were defined as in-frame sequences without a premature stop codon. TCRdb cleaned the public reads at Q25 with fastp, built clones with MiXCR and kept in-frame beta chains. Each entry is one CDR3 protein sequence, shown with its most common DNA and genes. TCRdb, not the authors, supplied the V and J calls. The sample yields around 57,000 distinct CDR3 sequences; 61% were counted once. Around a third of the sample rests with the top ten.

Concerning this clonotype: Its antigen remains unidentified. One junction end does not reproduce the germline sequence, and a read error may be involved.

RNA was isolated from bulk, unsorted tissue, and RNA quality was assessed with a NanoDrop ND-1000 and an Agilent 2100. Distant non-tumor tissue taken more than 3 cm from the tumor edge was used as the normal lung sample. All donors had newly diagnosed lung cancer, had not received prior chemotherapy, and were admitted for thoracic surgery in China between August and November 2014. Anyone who had undergone radiotherapy or chemotherapy before, or who had another cancer at the same time, was left out of the study. Pieces of surgical tissue measuring 1-2 cm3 were kept in RNAlater solution and held at -80 degrees C until needed.

The source of this sequence is a man between 65 and 79 years old with non-small cell lung cancer. Sequenced material: distant non-tumor lung tissue. In this chain, TRBV20-1 is recombined with TRBJ2-7; the D gene could be either TRBD1 or TRBD2, each agreeing at 6 bases. The DNA is as follows: TGCAGCGCTAGTCGGGGGCGCATCAGGCAGTACTTC. Protein translation: CSASRGRIRQYF.